A single sample is the source of the 9 T cell receptor beta chains below, sequenced in a study of beta chain features in type 1 diabetes. The isolated RNA, all of it, was reverse transcribed, so expressed TCRB transcripts were what got sequenced. The repertoire was sequenced with immunoSEQ multiplex PCR; TCRdb's copy has only in-frame clones and lacks some. This repertoire shows 120,000 to 150,000 clones, about 10% found once; its top ten account for approximately 1.3%. The sample comprised naive CD4+ T cells from blood. The receptor set was obtained from a young man in good health.

The chain carries TRBV7-4 and TRBJ2-5; D possibly corresponds to TRBD1 (6 bases). The CDR3 covers 16 residues. CDR1 is SGHVT and CDR2 is SQSDAQ in the germline V gene. V shed 7 bases and J shed 5 bases, with 23 bases lying between them. CDR3 in amino acids: CASKPHRTEDMETQYF. Here the CDR3 DNA reads TGTGCCAGCAAACCTCATCGGACAGAGGATATGGAGACCCAGTACTTC. Together with reference TRBV7-4 and TRBJ2-5, the CDR3 gives the full variable domain: GAGVSQSPRYKVAKRGRDVALRCDSISGHVTLYWYRQTLGQGSEVLTYSQSDAQRDKSGRPSGRFSAERPERSVSTLKIQRTEQGDSAVYLCASKPHRTEDMETQYFGPGTRLLVL.

Only a few counts were recorded for this clone. The CDR3 is CASSVVDRGSTEAFF. The CDR3 DNA is TGTGCCAGCAGCGTAGTTGACAGGGGGAGCACTGAAGCTTTCTTT. The chain joins TRBV9 to TRBJ1-1; 9 positions agree with TRBD1. This CDR3 has 15 amino acids. Germline lookup yields CDR1 SGDLS and CDR2 YYNGEE. The V gene end was trimmed by 0 bases and the J gene end by 4 bases; junction bases not matched to a gene: 4.

With regard to this clone: The DNA is omitted, as the CDR3 cannot be located on it reliably, and the CDR3 follows TCRdb's listing. The chain couples TRBV10-3 to TRBJ2-1; the table's D call, TRBD2, was not checked against the DNA. CDR1 and CDR2 (germline): ENHRY, SYGVKD. Ends included, the CDR3 has 17 residues. CDR3 region: CAISTSGGPISYNEQFF.

This clone was counted between two and nine times. The chain employs TRBV5-1 and TRBJ2-1; TRBD1 matches 12 bases. The germline CDR1 and CDR2 sequences are SGHRS and YFSETQ. The J segment lost 0 bases and the V segment lost 0 bases, leaving 4 bases of the junction unmatched. The CDR3 spans 18 residues. CDR3 in DNA: TGCGCCAGCAGCTTGGTGGGACAGGGGGCAAGCTCCTACAATGAGCAGTTCTTC. Translating gives CASSLVGQGASSYNEQFF.

This clone was seen more than once but under ten times. The rearrangement joins TRBV7-2 to TRBJ1-5, with TRBD1 identical over 7 bases. The CDR3 is 15 amino acids. V lost 5 bases and J lost 5; bases outside the gene matches: 9. CDR1 and CDR2 from the germline V gene are SGHTA and FQGNSA. CDR3 sequence reads: CASSVVIGGHQPQHF. CDR3 in DNA: TGTGCCAGCAGCGTAGTTATAGGGGGCCATCAGCCCCAGCATTTT.

This clone appeared a few times. This CDR3 reads CAISPGTGLSSPLHF. The CDR3 region has the DNA TGTGCCATCAGTCCCGGGACAGGCCTGAGTTCACCCCTCCACTTT. The rearrangement links TRBV10-3 to TRBJ1-6, with 8 bases matching TRBD1. Per germline, CDR1 ENHRY and CDR2 SYGVKD. With V trimmed by 5 bases and J by 9 bases, 9 bases remained unmatched. CDR3 length: 15 residues.

This clone was recorded many times. The rearrangement uses TRBV7-9 and TRBJ1-5; possibly TRBD1 for D (5 bases). Germline V gene data show CDR1 as SEHNR and CDR2 as FQNEAQ (reference sequence). The CDR3 extends over 15 amino acids. Trimming took off 5 bases at V and 6 bases at J, with 17 bases between the two ends. CDR3 sequence: CASSPVGQGAQPQHF. CDR3 coding DNA: TGTGCCAGCAGCCCCGTCGGGCAGGGCGCTCAGCCCCAGCATTTT.

The gene calls are TRBV4-3 and TRBJ2-3, with 9 nucleotides matching TRBD1. The junction had 8 bases not matched to a gene; V was cut back by 4 bases and J by 3 bases. Germline CDR1 reads LGHNA; CDR2 reads YSLEER. There are 16 residues in the CDR3. CDR3 protein: CASSRADRGYTDTQYF. DNA of the CDR3: TGCGCCAGCAGCCGGGCCGACAGGGGGTATACAGATACGCAGTATTTT.

This sequence joins TRBV15 and TRBJ2-2; maybe TRBD2 (6 bases). The germline V and J ends were trimmed by 1 base and 4 bases, with 13 bases remaining between them. From germline, CDR1 is LNHNV and CDR2 YYDKDF (reference sequence). The length of the CDR3 is 16 residues. The CDR3 sequence is CATSRGAGIRTGELFF. The DNA of the CDR3 is TGTGCCACCAGCAGAGGGGCGGGGATTCGCACCGGGGAGCTGTTTTTT. Supplemented by reference TRBV15 and TRBJ2-2, the full variable domain reads DAMVIQNPRYQVTQFGKPVTLSCSQTLNHNVMYWYQQKSSQAPKLLFHYYDKDFNNEADTPDNFQSRRPNTSFCFLDIRSPGLGDTAMYLCATSRGAGIRTGELFFGEGSRLTVL.